The clone carrying this TCR beta chain was detected once. In the authors' workflow: By means of reference gene primer amplification, nucleated cell counts were estimated. Measured with immunoSEQ multiplex PCR; TCRdb has only the in-frame clones, and not every one. V, J and clone size were drawn from that table, and D and trimming were deduced from the DNA. The profile shows around 140,000 clones, around 89% of them singletons. Enrolled during active infection, Seattle patients were then followed longitudinally. This record belongs to a study of blood T cell repertoires in COVID-19. Study information: T cells, B-cell-depleted T cells, or PBMCs supplied cDNA or gDNA.

Trimming cost V 1 base and J 6 bases; bases outside gene matches: 3. The CDR3 loop spans 14 amino acids. Germline lookup yields CDR1 MDHEN and CDR2 SYDVKM. V usage is TRBV28 and J usage is TRBJ1-2; 9 positions match TRBD1. This clonotype was obtained from a human donor with COVID-19, enrolled during active disease. The donor label of this sample is uncertain. The source material was peripheral blood. The CDR3: CASSLYRTGDGYTF. In nucleotides, the CDR3 is TGTGCCAGCAGTTTATACCGGACAGGGGATGGCTACACCTTC.